This T cell receptor (beta chain) was observed in a study of T cell responses to AZD1222 COVID-19 vaccine. The CDR3 contains 14 residues. The germline V gene encodes CDR1 SNHLY and CDR2 FYNNEI. Trimming cost V 6 bases and J 2 bases, with 11 bases left between them. Assay: immunoSEQ multiplex PCR; the TCRdb copy retains only in-frame clones and omits some. The table includes about 170,000 clones, 85% to 95% detected once. The source is an adult in good health. The genes are TRBV2 and TRBJ1-5; a weak D match, TRBD1 (5 bases). Source: peripheral blood, taken on day 0 of AZD1222 vaccination. The CDR3 sequence: CASRGDSRNQPQHF. DNA for the CDR3: TGTGCCAGCAGGGGGGATTCACGCAATCAGCCCCAGCATTTT.